Sequencing of this TCR beta chain was carried out in a study of shared clonotypes between healthy human individuals. Assay used: immunoSEQ multiplex PCR; TCRdb lists only in-frame clones, some missing. The repertoire holds about 680,000 clones, with around 73% as singletons. Remarks on this clone: Its target is unknown.

Points from the study as a whole: Specimens sampled were limited to blood, with tissue repertoires likely differing.

CDR3 length: 16 amino acids. Germline CDR1 SGDLS, CDR2 YYNGEE. Trimming cost V 0 bases and J 8 bases, with 17 bases left between them. The V gene is TRBV9, the J gene TRBJ1-4, with a possible D match to TRBD1 (5 bases). The TCR comes from a woman aged 25 to 39 in good health. Sequencing was performed on memory CD4+ T cells sorted from blood. Subset defined: CD45RA-negative fraction. The CDR3: CASSVATLGGSEKLFF. CDR3 coding DNA: TGTGCCAGCAGCGTAGCTACCTTGGGGGGGAGCGAAAAACTGTTTTTT. The full variable domain, rest sourced from reference TRBV9 and TRBJ1-4, is DSGVTQTPKHLITATGQRVTLRCSPRSGDLSVYWYQQSLDQGLQFLIQYYNGEERAKGNILERFSAQQFPDLHSELNLSSLELGDSALYFCASSVATLGGSEKLFFGSGTQLSVL.